This record covers a single T cell receptor beta chain. The germline V gene encodes CDR1 MNHEY and CDR2 SVGAGI. Deletions cut 5 bases from V and 7 bases from J, with 14 bases between. The CDR3 loop spans 13 amino acids. The data are from a study of Graves' ophthalmopathy and Graves' hyperthyroidism. RNA transcripts yielded amplified TCR beta CDR3 regions. A first-round RT-PCR used HTBI primers, followed by a second-round multiplex PCR. TCRdb analysed the multiplex PCR reads with MiXCR anew, one entry per CDR3 protein. The sample has 650,000 to 900,000 distinct CDR3 sequences, 40% seen once; the top ten hold roughly 45%.

This clonotype was obtained from an adult man with Graves' ophthalmopathy. V and J are TRBV6-5 and TRBJ1-1, with TRBD1 as a possible D gene (5 bases). The sequenced sample consisted of peripheral blood. Here the CDR3 DNA reads TGTGCCAGCAGTGGCGCTTCCCAGGGTGAAGCTTTCTTT. Translated, it gives CASSGASQGEAFF.